The 12 T cell receptor beta chains below all came from one sample that was sequenced in a study of beta chain features in type 1 diabetes. Study conclusions and caveats: Type 1 diabetes patients had moderately but significantly shorter TCRB CDR3s in all four CD4+ subsets.

No antigen is known for these receptors. Of the isolated RNA, all was reverse transcribed, and so the sequenced material was expressed TCRB transcripts. Profiling relied on immunoSEQ multiplex PCR, and the TCRdb table lists in-frame clones only, not all of them. This sample yields 310,000 or so clones, of which 9.3% are seen a single time; 0.9% to 1.1% belongs to the top ten. The sample consisted of central memory CD4+ T cells from blood. The origin of the receptors is a man aged 25 to 45 with type 1 diabetes.

In this sample, this clone turned up many times. This CDR3 is also generated by other DNA sequences in the sample. The chain carries TRBV28 and TRBJ1-2; possible D gene TRBD1, 6 bases. The V gene's germline CDR1 is MDHEN and CDR2 SYDVKM. The CDR3 runs to 14 residues. Trimming pared 5 bases from V and 2 bases from J, leaving 12 bases between. The chain's CDR3 is CASSLGGRNYGYTF. DNA for the CDR3: TGTGCCAGCAGTCTTGGGGGCAGAAACTATGGCTACACCTTC.

The chain is built from TRBV2 and TRBJ2-7; tentatively, D is TRBD1 or TRBD2 (5 bases each). The ends were cut back, 6 bases at V and 7 bases at J, with 22 bases in the middle. The CDR3 is made up of 15 amino acids. The germline gives CDR1 SNHLY, CDR2 FYNNEI. CDR3 sequence reads: CASSGQGVSLQEQYF. The CDR3 nucleotides are TGTGCCAGCAGCGGGCAGGGAGTTTCACTTCAAGAGCAGTACTTC.

This clone has ten or more counts. This sequence joins TRBV10-3 and TRBJ2-7; the D is unclear. CDR3 size: 11 residues. Germline V CDR1 and CDR2: ENHRY, SYGVKD. V lost 3 bases and J 5 bases, leaving 5 bases between the germline ends. The CDR3 DNA reads as TGTGCCATCAGTGAAGTTAACGAGCAGTACTTC. It is translated as CAISEVNEQYF.

This clone was seen only a few times. V gene TRBV10-2 combines with J gene TRBJ1-5, with a possible D match to TRBD1 (5 bases). Germline-derived CDR1 and CDR2 are WSHSY and SAAADI. V was cut by 2 bases and J by 7 bases, with 9 bases left in between. CDR3 length: 13 amino acids. The DNA of the CDR3 is TGCGCCAGCAGTGAGGGGGGGTACCAGCCCCAGCATTTT. Translating it yields CASSEGGYQPQHF.

This clone has a handful of counts. Different DNA sequences within this sample yield the same CDR3. This chain uses TRBV18 with TRBJ1-5; 7 bases align to TRBD1. CDR1 is KGHSH, CDR2 LQKENI, per germline. V shed 2 bases and J 2 bases; nucleotides not matched to a gene: 0. There are 14 residues in the CDR3. CDR3 DNA sequence: TGTGCCAGCTCACCAGGACAGGGCAATCAGCCCCAGCATTTT. Amino acids: CASSPGQGNQPQHF.

This clone has ten or more counts. The chain combines TRBV18 with TRBJ1-1; D remains ambiguous. In germline, CDR1 is KGHSH, CDR2 LQKENI. The ends were cut back, 8 bases at V and 7 bases at J, with 17 bases in the middle. This CDR3 contains 13 residues. The CDR3 DNA is TGTGCCAGCGGAACTTGGGAAGCCCGTGAAGCTTTCTTT. Protein product: CASGTWEAREAFF.

This clone was seen only a few times. This chain joins TRBV2 and TRBJ1-1, with D possibly being TRBD1 (6 bases). From germline, CDR1 is SNHLY and CDR2 FYNNEI. This CDR3 has 12 residues. Trimming stripped 4 bases from V and 8 bases from J, with 11 bases between. CDR3 sequence reads: CASSVGRGEAFF. The DNA of the CDR3 is TGTGCCAGCAGTGTAGGCAGGGGAGAAGCTTTCTTT.

V usage is TRBV6-1 and J usage is TRBJ1-1; D remains ambiguous. Germline CDR1 and CDR2: MNHNS and SASEGT. V was trimmed by 6 bases and J by 0 bases, leaving 8 bases between them. The CDR3 contains 13 residues. The CDR3 protein is CASSSTVNTEAFF. The CDR3 region has the DNA TGTGCCAGCAGCTCTACTGTGAACACTGAAGCTTTCTTT.

This clone was counted a few times. The V call is TRBV7-2, the J call TRBJ2-5; D is unclear. The CDR3 contains 14 residues. Trimming cost V 4 bases and J 5 bases, with 14 bases left between them. Germline CDR1 and CDR2: SGHTA and FQGNSA. CDR3 in DNA: TGTGCCAGCAGCTGGACCGGTCATCAGGAGACCCAGTACTTC. Translating gives CASSWTGHQETQYF.

V is TRBV11-2 and J is TRBJ1-2, with unresolved D. Germline V lookup: CDR1 SGHAT, CDR2 FQNNGV. Trimming removed 1 base at V and 12 bases at J, with 9 bases between. This CDR3 is 11 amino acids long. The CDR3 sequence is CASSLGEENTF. The CDR3 nucleotides read TGTGCCAGCAGCTTAGGAGAGGAGAACACCTTC.

The table lists this clone with a few counts. Other DNA sequences in the same sample also yield this CDR3. V gene TRBV29-1 combines with J gene TRBJ1-1; unclear D gene. Germline V gene sequence: CDR1 SQVTM, CDR2 ANQGSEA. Trimming removed 4 bases at V and 5 bases at J, with 5 bases between. This CDR3 has 10 residues. The CDR3 reads CSVVRTEAFF. Written as DNA, the CDR3 is TGCAGCGTTGTGAGGACTGAAGCTTTCTTT.

This clone has just a few counts. J is TRBJ2-1 and V is TRBV5-1; possibly TRBD2 for D (6 bases). V lost 0 bases and J 9 bases, leaving 19 bases between the germline ends. This CDR3 contains 16 residues. The V gene's germline CDR1 is SGHRS and CDR2 YFSETQ. The CDR3, as DNA: TGCGCCAGCAGCTTGGAGCAGGGCGGGGTCAGGAGTGAGCAGTTCTTC. This sequence encodes CASSLEQGGVRSEQFF.